A selection of T cell receptor beta chains follows, all from one sample in a study of tumor-infiltrating lymphocytes in glioblastoma multiforme. TCRdb used MiXCR to reprocess the multiplex PCR reads, holding one entry per CDR3 protein. The table shows tens of thousands of distinct CDR3 sequences, with roughly two thirds occurring only once. The sequencing sample was made of brain tumor tissue. The receptors originated from a male donor with glioblastoma. CDR3s include the opening cysteine and the closing phenylalanine or tryptophan. Fields, in order: CDR3 length, D gene, clone size, V gene, J gene, CDR3 protein, CDR3 DNA. The D gene is left open where the match is weak. Only some rows state a clone size, as once, few, many or a class for expanded clones.

length: 19
D: NA
size: few
V: TRBV18
J: TRBJ2-2
CDR3: CASSPDPGRAYLDAGELFF
DNA: TGTGCCAGCTCTCCAGATCCAGGCCGAGCATACCTTGACGCCGGGGAGCTGTTTTTT

length: 15
D: TRBD1
size: NA
V: TRBV28
J: TRBJ1-3
CDR3: CASYKVTGAVNTIYF
DNA: TGTGCCAGCTATAAGGTAACAGGGGCCGTAAACACCATATATTTT

length: 16
D: NA
size: NA
V: TRBV10-2
J: TRBJ2-7
CDR3: CASSGLSYGAAYEQYF
DNA: TGCGCCAGCAGTGGGTTGAGCTATGGGGCGGCGTACGAGCAGTACTTC

length: 13
D: NA
size: once
V: TRBV20-1
J: TRBJ1-1
CDR3: CSAREQPNTVAFF
DNA: TGCAGTGCTAGAGAACAACCAAACACTGTAGCTTTCTTT

length: 13
D: NA
size: medium-sized
V: TRBV29-1
J: TRBJ2-3
CDR3: CSVVRVGTDTQYF
DNA: TGCAGCGTTGTCCGGGTTGGGACAGATACGCAGTATTTT

length: 16
D: TRBD1
size: NA
V: TRBV2
J: TRBJ2-1
CDR3: CASSEFGDRGGNEQFF
DNA: TGTGCCAGCAGTGAATTCGGGGACAGGGGTGGGAATGAGCAGTTCTTC

length: 16
D: TRBD2
size: once
V: TRBV6-5
J: TRBJ2-2
CDR3: CASSSQGTSGPGELFF
DNA: TGTGCCAGCAGTTCCCAGGGGACTAGCGGGCCCGGGGAGCTGTTTTTT

length: 17
D: NA
size: many
V: TRBV11-2
J: TRBJ2-2
CDR3: CASSAQGGGLRTGELFF
DNA: TGTGCCAGCAGCGCCCAGGGAGGGGGCTTGAGGACCGGGGAGCTGTTTTTT

length: 15
D: NA
size: medium-sized
V: TRBV14
J: TRBJ1-2
CDR3: CASSQVPGKPGGYTF
DNA: TGTGCCAGCAGCCAAGTGCCAGGGAAGCCGGGAGGCTACACCTTC

length: 15
D: TRBD1
size: NA
V: TRBV6-5
J: TRBJ1-5
CDR3: CANRRDRVSNQPQHF
DNA: TGTGCCAATAGGAGAGACAGGGTTAGCAATCAGCCCCAGCATTTT

length: 16
D: TRBD2
size: NA
V: TRBV5-1
J: TRBJ2-1
CDR3: CASRSGASGAYNEQFF
DNA: TGCGCCAGCAGGTCGGGGGCTAGCGGGGCCTACAATGAGCAGTTCTTC

length: 17
D: NA
size: NA
V: TRBV14
J: TRBJ2-1
CDR3: CASSQELRGKVYNEQFF
DNA: TGTGCCAGCAGCCAGGAACTACGGGGGAAGGTTTACAATGAGCAGTTCTTC

length: 15
D: NA
size: NA
V: TRBV4-2
J: TRBJ2-3
CDR3: CASNQDTGSTDMQYF
DNA: TGTGCCAGCAACCAAGATACAGGGAGCACAGATATGCAGTATTTT

length: 16
D: NA
size: NA
V: TRBV4-1
J: TRBJ2-7
CDR3: CASSQDEGRGAYEQYF
DNA: TGCGCCAGCAGCCAAGATGAGGGTAGGGGAGCCTACGAGCAGTACTTC

length: 13
D: TRBD1
size: NA
V: TRBV6-6
J: TRBJ2-5
CDR3: CASRGTGQETQYF
DNA: TGTGCCAGCAGAGGGACAGGGCAAGAGACCCAGTACTTC

length: 15
D: TRBD1
size: large
V: TRBV6-5
J: TRBJ2-7
CDR3: CASSYQPGQAYEQYF
DNA: TGTGCCAGCAGTTACCAACCAGGACAGGCTTACGAGCAGTACTTC

length: 17
D: TRBD2
size: many
V: TRBV7-9
J: TRBJ2-5
CDR3: CASSLSGGTSGSETQYF
DNA: TGTGCCAGCAGCCTCTCTGGTGGGACTAGCGGGAGTGAGACCCAGTACTTC

length: 14
D: NA
size: many
V: TRBV20-1
J: TRBJ2-7
CDR3: CSAAPGTGGPEQYF
DNA: TGCAGTGCTGCTCCCGGGACCGGGGGCCCCGAGCAGTACTTC

length: 12
D: NA
size: NA
V: TRBV6-6
J: TRBJ2-1
CDR3: CASREGLSEQFF
DNA: TGTGCCAGCAGGGAGGGGTTATCTGAACAGTTCTTC

length: 15
D: NA
size: NA
V: TRBV2
J: TRBJ1-2
CDR3: CASSERNVINYGYTF
DNA: TGTGCCAGCAGTGAAAGGAACGTTATTAACTATGGCTACACCTTC

length: 13
D: TRBD1
size: many
V: TRBV29-1
J: TRBJ1-1
CDR3: CSVARQGIAEAFF
DNA: TGCAGCGTCGCAAGACAGGGAATCGCTGAAGCTTTCTTT

length: 12
D: NA
size: many
V: TRBV28
J: TRBJ1-2
CDR3: CASSLLDYGYTF
DNA: TGTGCCAGCAGTTTATTGGACTATGGCTACACCTTC

length: 12
D: NA
size: NA
V: TRBV11-2
J: TRBJ2-7
CDR3: CASSPAGYEEYF
DNA: TGTGCCAGCAGCCCCGCAGGGTACGAGGAATACTTC